The sequence of this T cell receptor (beta chain) was determined in a study of T cells in Graves' hyperthyroidism and ophthalmopathy. Study-level points and caveats: Ophthalmopathy and stable hyperthyroidism were separated by a 13 V-J model.

This clonotype was seen repeatedly, ten times or more. The antigen remains undetermined. Amplified TCR beta CDR3 regions came from RNA transcripts. Primed by the HTBI set, a first-round RT-PCR was run on the TCR CDR3. MiXCR, run by TCRdb on the multiplex PCR reads, gives a single entry per CDR3 protein. The table lists around 350,000 distinct CDR3 sequences, 13% to 15% of them singletons. The CDR3 sequence is 15 residues long. Between the trimmed V and J ends, which lost 2 bases and 1 base, there was a span of 13 bases. Germline V CDR1 and CDR2: SGHRS, YFSETQ. This rearrangement joins TRBV5-1 to TRBJ2-7; no clear D. The source of this sequence is a woman aged 55-70 years with Graves' ophthalmopathy. The sample taken for sequencing was blood. The CDR3 DNA is TGCGCCAGCAGCTTTGAACTCTCGACATCCTACGAGCAGTACTTC. Its translation: CASSFELSTSYEQYF.